This T cell receptor beta chain was recorded in a study of vaccination and CD4 T cells after COVID-19. Overall study context: Sampling post-COVID took place a median around 91 days after diagnosis (range 35 to 161).

Points on this clonotype: Its cognate antigen is unknown.

Treatment denoted: roughly 10-day PBMC culture with coronavirus spike peptide pools or control peptides (ViraFEST assay). Negative selection enriched CD4+ T cells from cultures at around 9 days. With the Oncomine TCR Beta short-read assay, DNA from cultured CD4+ T cells was sequenced. TCRdb reprocessed the PCR reads via MiXCR and lists one record per CDR3 protein. The table lists some 8,300 distinct CDR3 sequences, almost 50% of them singletons. The CDR3 length is 15 residues. The V gene end was trimmed by 5 bases and the J gene end by 9 bases; junction bases not matched to a gene: 7. CDR1 and CDR2 (germline): SGHVS, FQNEAQ.

The TCR comes from a human donor who had recovered from COVID-19. Sequenced input: CD4+ T cells from blood, cultured in vitro. V usage is TRBV7-8 and J usage is TRBJ2-1, with 13 bases that match TRBD2. The CDR3 sequence is CASSIGLAGVGEQFF. CDR3 DNA: TGTGCCAGCAGCATAGGACTAGCGGGAGTCGGTGAGCAGTTCTTC.